The 30 T cell receptor beta chains listed next were all sequenced from one sample in a study of CD8 T cells in ankylosing spondylitis. No antigen is known for these receptors. Study-level findings and limits: A TCR beta motif of about eight highly homologous variants seemed to mark ankylosing spondylitis blood.

MiXCR, run by TCRdb on the 5' RACE reads, gives a single entry per CDR3 protein. Here the sample spans around 130,000 distinct CDR3 sequences, 15% to 20% being singletons. What was sequenced was blood, either unsorted or a sorted T cell fraction (not recorded which). Receptors were obtained from a male donor with ankylosing spondylitis.

The chain couples TRBV4-3 to TRBJ2-7; 9 nucleotides agree with TRBD1. Germline V lookup: CDR1 LGHNA, CDR2 YSLEER. The CDR3 contains 16 residues. The J segment lost 5 bases and the V segment lost 0 bases, leaving 8 bases of the junction unmatched. The CDR3 loop reads CASSQDPGQGGHEQYF. The DNA of the CDR3 is TGCGCCAGCAGCCAAGACCCGGGACAGGGTGGCCACGAGCAGTACTTC.

The CDR3 loop is CASSVRLDYEQYF. CDR3 sequence (DNA): TGTGCCAGCAGCGTACGGTTGGACTACGAGCAGTACTTC. The chain recombines TRBV9 with TRBJ2-7; D is ambiguous. Trimming removed 1 base from V and 3 bases from J, with 8 bases in between. This CDR3 is built from 13 residues. Per germline, CDR1 SGDLS and CDR2 YYNGEE.

The chain employs TRBV2 and TRBJ1-6; the D is unclear. This CDR3 has 12 residues. V lost 10 bases and J 9 bases, leaving 13 bases between the germline ends. The germline gives CDR1 SNHLY, CDR2 FYNNEI. The CDR3 spells CANQADPSPLHF. The CDR3 region has the DNA TGTGCCAACCAAGCGGACCCTTCACCCCTCCACTTT. Variable domain in full (rest from reference TRBV2 and TRBJ1-6): EPEVTQTPSHQVTQMGQEVILRCVPISNHLYFYWYRQILGQKVEFLVSFYNNEISEKSEIFDDQFSVERPDGSNFTLKIRSTKLEDSAMYFCANQADPSPLHFGNGTRLTVT.

This clonotype was detected a few times. The chain recombines TRBV2 with TRBJ2-1; no firm D call. V was shortened by 6 bases and J by 7 bases, with 16 bases between the two germline ends. The length of the CDR3 is 14 residues. Germline V gives CDR1 SNHLY, CDR2 FYNNEI. The CDR3 DNA follows: TGTGCCAGCAGCCCCAGACTCAAACCTAATGAGCAGTTCTTC. It encodes CASSPRLKPNEQFF.

The chain employs TRBV5-6 and TRBJ2-1; 8 bases map to TRBD2. V gave up 4 bases and J gave up 5 bases; unmatched junction bases: 8. The CDR3 length is 15 residues. The germline gives CDR1 SGHDT, CDR2 YYEEEE. The CDR3, as DNA: TGTGCCAGCAGCGGCGGGGGGTCTCTTAACAATGAGCAGTTCTTC. Its translation: CASSGGGSLNNEQFF.

The J gene is TRBJ2-1, the V gene TRBV4-1; a possible D gene is TRBD2 (5 bases). CDR3 length: 14 residues. Germline V gives CDR1 MGHRA, CDR2 YSYEKL. Trimming removed 0 bases from V and 11 bases from J, with 14 bases in between. DNA of the CDR3: TGCGCCAGCAGCCAAGATCCAGCGGCCTTCAAGCAGTTCTTC. This codes for CASSQDPAAFKQFF.

There are many counts of this clonotype. The chain uses TRBV20-1 and TRBJ2-2; D may be TRBD1 or TRBD2 (5 bases each). V was clipped by 2 bases and J by 6 bases, with 16 bases between them. Germline CDR1 DFQATT, CDR2 SNEGSKA (reference sequence). The CDR3 is 15 residues long. The CDR3 coding sequence is TGCAGTGCTAGATCTCGGCAGGGAGAAGCCGGGGAGCTGTTTTTT. It specifies CSARSRQGEAGELFF.

This clonotype has ten or more counts. The chain is built from TRBV5-1 and TRBJ2-1; D unresolved. The CDR3 is made up of 17 amino acids. V lost 4 bases to trimming and J lost 7 bases, with 24 bases between them. Looked up from germline, CDR1 is SGHRS and CDR2 is YFSETQ. The CDR3 here is CASSHPTPSELDNEQFF. The CDR3 DNA sequence: TGCGCCAGCAGCCATCCGACCCCATCCGAATTGGATAATGAGCAGTTCTTC.

The V gene is TRBV28, the J gene TRBJ2-5; D might be TRBD2 (7 bases). This CDR3 has 14 residues. Germline V gene lookup returns CDR1 MDHEN and CDR2 SYDVKM. The V end lost 6 bases, the J end lost 5 bases, and 16 bases lay between the germline ends. The CDR3 protein is CASSELGGRETQYF. CDR3 sequence (DNA): TGTGCCAGCAGCGAACTGGGGGGGCGGGAGACCCAGTACTTC. Supplemented by reference TRBV28 and TRBJ2-5, the full variable domain reads DVKVTQSSRYLVKRTGEKVFLECVQDMDHENMFWYRQDPGLGLRLIYFSYDVKMKEKGDIPEGYSVSREKKERFSLILESASTNQTSMYLCASSELGGRETQYFGPGTRLLVL.

The rearrangement links TRBV4-1 to TRBJ2-3; D might be TRBD2 (5 bases). The CDR3 loop spans 14 amino acids. The ends were cut back, 1 base at V and 4 bases at J, with 9 bases in the middle. CDR1 and CDR2 (germline): MGHRA, YSYEKL. The CDR3 loop is CASSQGAASDTQYF. CDR3 DNA sequence: TGCGCCAGCAGCCAAGGAGCGGCCTCAGATACGCAGTATTTT.

This clonotype has only a few counts. This chain's CDR3 is CASSLAQGEQPQHF. DNA for the CDR3: TGTGCCAGCAGCTTAGCTCAGGGTGAGCAGCCCCAGCATTTT. J is TRBJ1-5 and V is TRBV7-9; possibly TRBD1 for D (5 bases). CDR3 length: 14 residues. V was shortened by 0 bases and J by 7 bases, with 10 bases between the two germline ends. In germline, CDR1 is SEHNR, CDR2 FQNEAQ (reference sequence).

The genes are TRBV7-9 and TRBJ2-7, with D tentatively TRBD1 or TRBD2 (5 bases each). The CDR3 loop spans 14 amino acids. Between the trimmed V and J ends, which lost 3 bases and 3 bases, there was a span of 12 bases. Germline V gene data show CDR1 as SEHNR and CDR2 as FQNEAQ (reference sequence). Here the CDR3 reads CASSFQGAIYEQYF. The CDR3 DNA follows: TGTGCCAGCAGCTTCCAGGGAGCCATCTACGAGCAGTACTTC.

The chain has TRBV7-9 and TRBJ2-3; the D gene is possibly TRBD2 (6 bases). With 5 bases removed from V and 2 bases from J, the gap between germline ends came to 20 bases. The length of the CDR3 is 17 residues. Germline CDR1 SEHNR, CDR2 FQNEAQ (reference sequence). CDR3 in amino acids: CASSTLSGDGYTDTQYF. CDR3 nucleotides: TGTGCCAGCAGCACTTTGTCGGGAGACGGGTACACAGATACGCAGTATTTT. Filled out from reference TRBV7-9 and TRBJ2-3, the complete variable domain reads DTGVSQNPRHKITKRGQNVTFRCDPISEHNRLYWYRQTLGQGPEFLTYFQNEAQLEKSRLLSDRFSAERPKGSFSTLEIQRTEQGDSAMYLCASSTLSGDGYTDTQYFGPGTRLTVL.

This clonotype appeared a few times. The chain links TRBV7-9 to TRBJ2-3; D is unresolved. Looked up from germline, CDR1 is SEHNR and CDR2 is FQNEAQ (reference sequence). This CDR3 has 17 amino acids. The V gene lost 0 bases and the J gene lost 0 bases, with 13 bases spanning the gap. CDR3 region: CASSLAVTASSTDTQYF. CDR3 sequence (DNA): TGTGCCAGCAGCTTAGCGGTAACGGCTTCTAGCACAGATACGCAGTATTTT.

Many counts were recorded for this clonotype. The chain recombines TRBV20-1 with TRBJ2-7, with D perhaps TRBD2 (6 bases). The V gene's germline CDR1 is DFQATT and CDR2 SNEGSKA (reference sequence). The CDR3 is 13 residues long. V lost 2 bases and J 3 bases, leaving 11 bases between the germline ends. CDR3 protein: CSARWGESYEQYF. The CDR3, as DNA: TGCAGTGCTAGATGGGGGGAAAGCTACGAGCAGTACTTC.

V and J are TRBV27 and TRBJ1-5; possible D gene TRBD1, 6 bases. The V gene lost 3 bases and the J gene lost 2 bases, with 11 bases spanning the gap. Germline lookup yields CDR1 MNHEY and CDR2 SMNVEV (reference sequence). This CDR3 contains 15 residues. The CDR3 loop reads CASSFGGAGNQPQHF. As DNA, the CDR3 is TGTGCCAGCAGTTTCGGGGGCGCGGGCAATCAGCCCCAGCATTTT.

J is TRBJ2-1 and V is TRBV9, with TRBD2 identical over 9 bases. The CDR3 is 16 amino acids. J was trimmed by 2 bases and V by 3 bases; bases with no gene match: 6. Per germline, CDR1 SGDLS and CDR2 YYNGEE. In nucleotides, the CDR3 is TGTGCCAGCAGCGCCTTCAGACTAGCGGCCTACAATGAGCAGTTCTTC. It yields the protein CASSAFRLAAYNEQFF.

This clonotype occurred a few times. J is TRBJ2-2 and V is TRBV15; TRBD1 matches 9 bases. The junction had 5 bases not matched to a gene; V was cut back by 9 bases and J by 6 bases. The CDR3 loop spans 13 amino acids. CDR1 is LNHNV and CDR2 is YYDKDF in the germline V gene (reference sequence). CDR3 sequence: CATAGQGSGELFF. The CDR3 DNA sequence: TGTGCCACAGCCGGACAGGGGTCCGGGGAGCTGTTTTTT. The variable domain in full, with the rest retrieved from reference TRBV15 and TRBJ2-2, is DAMVIQNPRYQVTQFGKPVTLSCSQTLNHNVMYWYQQKSSQAPKLLFHYYDKDFNNEADTPDNFQSRRPNTSFCFLDIRSPGLGDTAMYLCATAGQGSGELFFGEGSRLTVL.

The rearrangement joins TRBV27 to TRBJ2-2, with 7 bases that match TRBD1. CDR1 is MNHEY and CDR2 is SMNVEV in the germline V gene (reference sequence). The CDR3 runs to 16 residues. V shed 3 bases and J 9 bases; nucleotides not matched to a gene: 13. This CDR3 is CASSFQETGLHRELFF. CDR3 DNA: TGTGCCAGCAGTTTCCAAGAGACAGGGCTACACCGGGAGCTGTTTTTT.

This clonotype was seen a few times. The V call is TRBV12-3 or TRBV12-4, the J call TRBJ2-3, with D perhaps TRBD1 (5 bases). Trimming shortened V by 7 bases and J by 2 bases, and 13 bases separated the two germline ends. There are 14 residues in the CDR3. The CDR3 DNA sequence: TGTGCCAGCACCTATAGGGGAACCACAGATACGCAGTATTTT. Residues: CASTYRGTTDTQYF.

This chain connects TRBV9 to TRBJ2-7; perhaps TRBD1 as D (5 bases). Trimming left V 0 bases short and J 0 bases short, with 7 bases between. Germline CDR1 and CDR2: SGDLS and YYNGEE. The CDR3 consists of 14 residues. The CDR3 coding sequence is TGTGCCAGCAGCGTAGGGACAAACTCCTACGAGCAGTACTTC. It encodes CASSVGTNSYEQYF.

This clonotype was picked up a small number of times. The rearrangement uses TRBV7-6 and TRBJ1-2; D call uncertain. V lost 3 bases, J lost 2 bases, and 7 bases lay in between. Germline values: CDR1 SGHVS, CDR2 FNYEAQ. The CDR3 contains 13 residues. CDR3 in DNA: TGTGCCAGCAGCTTCGGGAAAAACTATGGCTACACCTTC. Its translation is CASSFGKNYGYTF.

The chain employs TRBV7-8 and TRBJ2-1; perhaps TRBD2 as D (5 bases). Germline CDR1 SGHVS, CDR2 FQNEAQ. This CDR3 spans 14 amino acids. V was cut by 5 bases and J by 6 bases, with 14 bases left in between. The CDR3 DNA sequence: TGTGCCAGCAGCCACGAGGGTAGTTTCAATGAGCAGTTCTTC. Residues: CASSHEGSFNEQFF. Variable domain in full (rest from reference TRBV7-8 and TRBJ2-1): GAGVSQSPRYKVAKRGQDVALRCDPISGHVSLFWYQQALGQGPEFLTYFQNEAQLDKSGLPSDRFFAERPEGSVSTLKIQRTQQEDSAVYLCASSHEGSFNEQFFGPGTRLTVL.

The rearrangement uses TRBV20-1 and TRBJ2-3, with D perhaps TRBD1 (5 bases). V dropped 7 bases and J dropped 4 bases, with 15 bases sitting between them. The CDR3 is 13 residues long. The germline gives CDR1 DFQATT, CDR2 SNEGSKA (reference sequence). The CDR3 reads CSVRVRGPDTQYF. The CDR3 DNA reads as TGCAGTGTAAGGGTAAGGGGCCCAGATACGCAGTATTTT.

The chain has TRBV5-5 and TRBJ1-6; no definite D call. The CDR3 has 14 amino acids. V dropped 1 base and J dropped 9 bases, with 11 bases sitting between them. In germline, CDR1 is SGHKS, CDR2 YYEKEE (reference sequence). CDR3 sequence: CASSLFSGRSPLHF. DNA of the CDR3: TGTGCCAGCAGCTTGTTTTCAGGTCGTTCACCCCTCCACTTT.

The chain combines TRBV12-3 or TRBV12-4 with TRBJ1-2; D not resolved. V dropped 3 bases and J dropped 7 bases, with 6 bases sitting between them. This CDR3 spans 11 amino acids. The CDR3 reads CASSLGFGYTF. CDR3 bases: TGTGCCAGCAGTTTGGGTTTTGGCTACACCTTC.

The V and J genes are TRBV5-1 and TRBJ2-7; TRBD2 might be the D (6 bases). CDR1 and CDR2 (germline): SGHRS, YFSETQ. Deletions cut 0 bases from V and 6 bases from J, with 19 bases between. The CDR3 runs to 16 residues. Here the CDR3 DNA reads TGCGCCAGCAGCTTGGAACTTACTAGCTCCTCGGTCGAGCAGTACTTC. Protein product: CASSLELTSSSVEQYF.

This clonotype has a handful of counts. The chain is built from TRBV28 and TRBJ2-5; TRBD2 might be the D (6 bases). The CDR3 is 15 amino acids. CDR1 is MDHEN, CDR2 SYDVKM, per germline. The V end lost 2 bases, the J end lost 7 bases, and 17 bases lay between the germline ends. The CDR3 protein is CASSLPFTEGRTQYF. The CDR3 DNA follows: TGTGCCAGCAGTTTACCCTTTACGGAGGGTAGGACCCAGTACTTC.

This clonotype was found a few times. The chain carries TRBV5-1 and TRBJ2-1; D might be TRBD2 (6 bases). CDR3 length equals 14 residues. Germline V gene data show CDR1 as SGHRS and CDR2 as YFSETQ. V dropped 4 bases and J dropped 3 bases, with 11 bases sitting between them. CDR3 DNA: TGCGCCAGCAGCCCCCCGGGAGTCTACAATGAGCAGTTCTTC. Its protein is CASSPPGVYNEQFF.

Ten or more counts support this clonotype. The J gene is TRBJ2-7, the V gene TRBV29-1, with D possibly called TRBD1 or TRBD2 (5 bases each). The CDR3 runs 14 residues. The V and J ends lost 3 bases and 4 bases respectively, with 16 bases between them. The germline V gene encodes CDR1 SQVTM and CDR2 ANQGSEA. This chain's CDR3 is CSVDSGTGSYEQYF. CDR3 in DNA: TGCAGCGTTGATTCCGGGACGGGATCGTACGAGCAGTACTTC.